This T cell receptor (beta chain) appears in the sequencing data of a study of Ad26.COV2.S vaccination and SARS-CoV-2 variants (dated by TCRdb to the early 2020s). Context from the whole study: Donors in the vaccine arm were drawn from COV1001, a phase I-IIa trial of Ad26.COV2.S in healthy adults that was multicentre, randomized, double-blind and placebo-controlled. Ad26.COV2.S was administered intramuscularly at 5 x 10^10 or 1 x 10^11 viral particles, either as a single shot or as two shots given 56 days apart. TCRbeta repertoire sequencing served as the tool for gauging how specific and how broad the SARS-CoV-2-reactive T cell receptors were following Ad26.COV2.S vaccination. The TCR-sequenced set comprised about 32 samples: some 19 Ad26.COV2.S vaccine recipients, 5 placebo recipients and 8 SARS-CoV-2 convalescent individuals. Trial participants were randomized into five groups of five, in which low-dose or high-dose Ad26.COV2.S was given once or twice, or placebo was given on both occasions. Investigators did not know the trial group allocation while performing experiments and assessing outcomes. Study-wide findings and limitations: Comparing responses between vaccine doses or regimens was not something the study was powered to do. The authors noted that the TCR breadth and depth analyses may have underestimated total T cell responses. Compared with placebo recipients, Ad26.COV2.S recipients showed higher spike-specific TCR breadth (P = 0.0014). Substantial breadth of spike-specific CD8+ and CD4+ T cell responses was reported after vaccination. Vaccine and placebo recipients had similar non-spike TCR breadth, a finding consistent with the vaccine containing only spike.

TCRbeta CDR3 regions were sequenced with the immunoSEQ Assay. After extraction, genomic DNA underwent amplification by bias-controlled multiplex PCR, followed by high-throughput sequencing. Per the source publication's procedure: Collapsing and filtering of sequences were performed to quantify the absolute abundance of each unique TCRbeta CDR3 region. T cell fraction was estimated by normalizing TCRbeta template counts to usable DNA, with usable DNA measured through amplification of reference genes found in all nucleated cells. Repertoire TCRs were annotated as SARS-CoV-2-specific by exact matching of V gene, CDR3 amino acid sequence and J gene to a known reactive TCR set. The reference SARS-CoV-2 TCR set was obtained from MIRA and was filtered for enrichment in COVID-19-positive ImmuneCODE repertoires, whereby public or cross-reactive TCRs were removed. Drawing on the MIRA antigens, annotated TCRs were analysed further at the level of specific ORF or position within ORF. Breadth was defined as the number of annotated unique rearrangements divided by the total number of unique productive rearrangements, and depth was defined as the summed frequency of the annotated unique rearrangements. TCR breadth was compared between groups using two-sided Wilcoxon rank-sum tests. TCRdb's version of the immuneACCESS table is confined to in-frame rearrangements and falls short of the full clone set. An unresolved V gene accounts for under half of the shortfall where checked; the remainder is of unknown origin. V, J and clone size derive from that table, while D and trimming were established from the DNA sequence. This sample comprises around 300,000 clones, about 89% of them detected only once. Roughly 5% of the sample is held by the ten biggest clonotypes.

As encoded in the germline V gene, CDR1 is SGHTA while CDR2 is FQGNSA. From cysteine to phenylalanine, the CDR3 is 15 amino acids long. The only DNA kept is the CDR3, 45 bases in frame from the first base. Ends trimmed: V by 3 bases, J by 4 bases; bases unmatched to a gene: 8. On this clone itself: This clone's antigen is unknown. Nothing much larger sits one base from this clone, and base qualities are not available.

The sample's treatment or condition, from its label and the paper: some 20 received Ad26.COV2.S at low or high dose, single or two shots; roughly 5 received placebo; per-sample allocation not given. Repertoires of vaccine and placebo recipients were sequenced from samples taken on day 63 after the first injection. In Cohort 1b, about 25 adults aged 18-55 years were enrolled at a single site in Boston, USA, between 29 July and 7 August 2020. Ad26.COV2.S was a replication-incompetent adenovirus type 26 vector expressing a prefusion-stabilized SARS-CoV-2 spike protein from the original Wuhan strain. Here the sequenced sample was peripheral blood, taken in a trial of Ad26.COV2.S vaccine versus placebo. The clonotype originates from a person aged 18-65 years who received the Ad26.COV2.S COVID-19 vaccine or a placebo. Recombination linked TRBV7-2 to TRBJ1-2; the central 7 bases match TRBD1. The CDR3 region has the sequence CASSLTPGQLYGYTF. Read as DNA, the sequence is TGTGCCAGCAGCTTGACGCCGGGACAGCTCTATGGCTACACCTTC.